This is a list of T cell receptor beta chains from one sample in a study of blood T cell repertoires in COVID-19. Method: immunoSEQ multiplex PCR; TCRdb's copy keeps in-frame clones and lacks some. The sample includes approximately 74,000 clones, roughly 79% of them seen just once. The source material was peripheral blood. These receptors were collected from a human donor in a cohort sampled during active COVID-19. The CDR3 runs from the conserved cysteine through the conserved F or W. Fields, in order: CDR3 DNA, CDR3 protein, D gene, J gene, clone size, V gene. The D gene is left open where the match is weak. Only part of the rows carry a size: once, few, many, or a class if the clone is expanded.

CDR3 DNA: TGTGCCAGCTACCCGGGTACAGGGGTGGGTGAGCAGTTCTTC
CDR3 protein: CASYPGTGVGEQFF
D gene: TRBD1
J gene: TRBJ2-1
clone size: NA
V gene: TRBV28

CDR3 DNA: TGTGCCAGCAGCTCGCGACAGGGAGATCAGCCCCAGCATTTT
CDR3 protein: CASSSRQGDQPQHF
D gene: TRBD1
J gene: TRBJ1-5
clone size: NA
V gene: TRBV7-2

CDR3 DNA: TGTGCCAGCAGTGAAGGGACAGGGGGCTACTATGGCTACACCTTC
CDR3 protein: CASSEGTGGYYGYTF
D gene: TRBD1
J gene: TRBJ1-2
clone size: NA
V gene: TRBV25-1

CDR3 DNA: TGCGCCAGCAGCCCGGGTGGTGTTAACTATGGCTACACCTTC
CDR3 protein: CASSPGGVNYGYTF
D gene: NA
J gene: TRBJ1-2
clone size: NA
V gene: TRBV5-1

CDR3 DNA: TGTGCCAGCACCGCAGGGGCTTCCTACAATGAGCAGTTCTTC
CDR3 protein: CASTAGASYNEQFF
D gene: NA
J gene: TRBJ2-1
clone size: NA
V gene: TRBV6-5

CDR3 DNA: TGTGCCACCAGCTTTAACTCAAAAAGCACAGATACGCAGTATTTT
CDR3 protein: CATSFNSKSTDTQYF
D gene: NA
J gene: TRBJ2-3
clone size: NA
V gene: TRBV15

CDR3 DNA: TGTGCCACCAGTGCTGAGGGACAGGGCTATAGCGAGCAGTACTTC
CDR3 protein: CATSAEGQGYSEQYF
D gene: TRBD1
J gene: TRBJ2-7
clone size: NA
V gene: TRBV24-1

CDR3 DNA: TGTGCCAGCAGCCAAAGGCTAGCGGGAGGGAATGAGCAGTTCTTC
CDR3 protein: CASSQRLAGGNEQFF
D gene: TRBD2
J gene: TRBJ2-1
clone size: NA
V gene: TRBV14

CDR3 DNA: TGTGCCAGCAGCTTAGTACTAGCGGGGGGCCCAGATACGCAGTATTTT
CDR3 protein: CASSLVLAGGPDTQYF
D gene: TRBD2
J gene: TRBJ2-3
clone size: NA
V gene: TRBV11-2

CDR3 DNA: TGTGCCAGCAGCCAAGATCTGGAGAGGCAGGGTAATGGCTACACCTTC
CDR3 protein: CASSQDLERQGNGYTF
D gene: NA
J gene: TRBJ1-2
clone size: medium-sized
V gene: TRBV4-2

CDR3 DNA: TGTGCCAGCACCGATAGCTGGGACAGGGGGATCTGGTACGAGCAGTACTTC
CDR3 protein: CASTDSWDRGIWYEQYF
D gene: TRBD1
J gene: TRBJ2-7
clone size: NA
V gene: TRBV28

CDR3 DNA: TGCAGTGCTAGTGAGGGGACTAGCGGAGGGCAAGACCATGAGCAGTTCTTC
CDR3 protein: CSASEGTSGGQDHEQFF
D gene: TRBD2
J gene: TRBJ2-1
clone size: NA
V gene: TRBV20-1

CDR3 DNA: TGTGCCAGCAGCTTAGATCGTGGGAAGCGGATCTTCAATGAGCAGTTCTTC
CDR3 protein: CASSLDRGKRIFNEQFF
D gene: NA
J gene: TRBJ2-1
clone size: NA
V gene: TRBV11-2

CDR3 DNA: TGTGCCACCAGTGAAAATCCAGGGGACTCTGGGGCCAACGTCCTGACTTTC
CDR3 protein: CATSENPGDSGANVLTF
D gene: NA
J gene: TRBJ2-6
clone size: NA
V gene: TRBV24-1

CDR3 DNA: TGTGCCACCAGCAGAGGTGAGGATCACACTGAAGCTTTCTTT
CDR3 protein: CATSRGEDHTEAFF
D gene: NA
J gene: TRBJ1-1
clone size: NA
V gene: TRBV15

CDR3 DNA: TGTGCCAGCAGTTCAACCGACAGGGGGGGTTACGAGCAGTACTTC
CDR3 protein: CASSSTDRGGYEQYF
D gene: TRBD1
J gene: TRBJ2-7
clone size: NA
V gene: TRBV6-5

CDR3 DNA: TGTGCCAGCAGTTTATCACCGCCGGGACTAGGGGCCTACGAGCAGTACTTC
CDR3 protein: CASSLSPPGLGAYEQYF
D gene: TRBD2
J gene: TRBJ2-7
clone size: NA
V gene: TRBV27

CDR3 DNA: TGTGCCAGCAGCCACACGGCGGATAGCAATCAGCCCCAGCATTTT
CDR3 protein: CASSHTADSNQPQHF
D gene: NA
J gene: TRBJ1-5
clone size: NA
V gene: TRBV6-5

CDR3 DNA: TGTGCCAGCAGCCAATCGTCTAGCGGGGGGGCCTACAATGAGCAGTTCTTC
CDR3 protein: CASSQSSSGGAYNEQFF
D gene: TRBD2
J gene: TRBJ2-1
clone size: once
V gene: TRBV14

CDR3 DNA: TGCGCCAGCAGCTTGGAAGCCAGGGGAAGGGGCTACACCTTC
CDR3 protein: CASSLEARGRGYTF
D gene: NA
J gene: TRBJ1-2
clone size: NA
V gene: TRBV5-1

CDR3 DNA: TGTGCCAGCCCAGTGGAGGTGGATCAGCCCCAGCATTTT
CDR3 protein: CASPVEVDQPQHF
D gene: NA
J gene: TRBJ1-5
clone size: NA
V gene: TRBV28

CDR3 DNA: TGTGCCAGCAGGGGGGCGAGCAATCAGCCCCAGCATTTT
CDR3 protein: CASRGASNQPQHF
D gene: NA
J gene: TRBJ1-5
clone size: once
V gene: TRBV28

CDR3 DNA: TGTGCCAGCAGTGAAAGGGAGAATCAGCCCCAGCATTTT
CDR3 protein: CASSERENQPQHF
D gene: NA
J gene: TRBJ1-5
clone size: NA
V gene: TRBV2

CDR3 DNA: TGTGCCAGCAGCCGTGAAACGGGGGAGCAGTACTTC
CDR3 protein: CASSRETGEQYF
D gene: NA
J gene: TRBJ2-7
clone size: NA
V gene: TRBV7-9

CDR3 DNA: TGTGCCAGCAGCTTAGCTAGCGGGAGTGGGTCAGATACGCAGTATTTT
CDR3 protein: CASSLASGSGSDTQYF
D gene: TRBD2
J gene: TRBJ2-3
clone size: NA
V gene: TRBV7-6

CDR3 DNA: TGTGCCAGCAGCCGCACAGCGCAAGTACCGGGGGAGCAGTACTTC
CDR3 protein: CASSRTAQVPGEQYF
D gene: NA
J gene: TRBJ2-7
clone size: NA
V gene: TRBV5-4

CDR3 DNA: TGTGCCAGCAGTTATCAGGGTCTCTCCTACAATGAGCAGTTCTTC
CDR3 protein: CASSYQGLSYNEQFF
D gene: NA
J gene: TRBJ2-1
clone size: NA
V gene: TRBV6-5

CDR3 DNA: TGTGCCAGCAGCCCTAGCGGGGGAGGAGAGACCCAGTACTTC
CDR3 protein: CASSPSGGGETQYF
D gene: TRBD2
J gene: TRBJ2-5
clone size: NA
V gene: TRBV3-1/TRBV3-2

CDR3 DNA: TGTGCCAGCAGCTTAGACAGGGTGGCAACCTACGAGCAGTACTTC
CDR3 protein: CASSLDRVATYEQYF
D gene: NA
J gene: TRBJ2-7
clone size: NA
V gene: TRBV11-2

CDR3 DNA: TGTGCCAGCAGTGATAGCGGGAACTATGGCTACACCTTC
CDR3 protein: CASSDSGNYGYTF
D gene: NA
J gene: TRBJ1-2
clone size: NA
V gene: TRBV12-3/TRBV12-4

CDR3 DNA: TGCAGTGCTCGTGGGCTCTCCTTTGAGCAGTTCTTC
CDR3 protein: CSARGLSFEQFF
D gene: NA
J gene: TRBJ2-1
clone size: few
V gene: TRBV20-1

CDR3 DNA: TGCGCCAGCAGTGAGTCGGGGGGTACCGGGGAGCTGTTTTTT
CDR3 protein: CASSESGGTGELFF
D gene: NA
J gene: TRBJ2-2
clone size: NA
V gene: TRBV10-2

CDR3 DNA: TGTGCCAGCAGTCTCCTTTATTATACGCAGTATTTT
CDR3 protein: CASSLLYYTQYF
D gene: NA
J gene: TRBJ2-3
clone size: NA
V gene: TRBV12-3/TRBV12-4

CDR3 DNA: TGTGCCAGTAGTTTCCTCCAGGGGGATCAGCCCCAGCATTTT
CDR3 protein: CASSFLQGDQPQHF
D gene: TRBD1
J gene: TRBJ1-5
clone size: few
V gene: TRBV19

CDR3 DNA: TGTGCCACCAGCAGAGATTTCGGCTACGAGCAGTACTTC
CDR3 protein: CATSRDFGYEQYF
D gene: NA
J gene: TRBJ2-7
clone size: NA
V gene: TRBV15

CDR3 DNA: TGTGCCAGCAGTTACGGAGTCAATAGCAATCAGCCCCAGCATTTT
CDR3 protein: CASSYGVNSNQPQHF
D gene: NA
J gene: TRBJ1-5
clone size: NA
V gene: TRBV6-5

CDR3 DNA: TGTGCCAGTAGTAACAGGTGGGATACGCAGTATTTT
CDR3 protein: CASSNRWDTQYF
D gene: NA
J gene: TRBJ2-3
clone size: NA
V gene: TRBV19

CDR3 DNA: TGTGCCAGCAGCAAAGGCGGAACCGGGACAGACTACGAGCAGTACTTC
CDR3 protein: CASSKGGTGTDYEQYF
D gene: NA
J gene: TRBJ2-7
clone size: few
V gene: TRBV21-1

CDR3 DNA: TGTGCCACCAGTGATTCCCTGGGCAACTATGGCTACACCTTC
CDR3 protein: CATSDSLGNYGYTF
D gene: NA
J gene: TRBJ1-2
clone size: NA
V gene: TRBV24-1

CDR3 DNA: TGTGCCAGTAGTACGGACAGTTACACTGAAGCTTTCTTT
CDR3 protein: CASSTDSYTEAFF
D gene: NA
J gene: TRBJ1-1
clone size: NA
V gene: TRBV19

CDR3 DNA: TGTGCCAGCTCACCGCGGGGGGGAAGTAATGAAAAACTGTTTTTT
CDR3 protein: CASSPRGGSNEKLFF
D gene: NA
J gene: TRBJ1-4
clone size: once
V gene: TRBV18

CDR3 DNA: TGTGCCAGCAGCTTTGTCCGGGGAGGTAGTGGCAATCAGCCCCAGCATTTT
CDR3 protein: CASSFVRGGSGNQPQHF
D gene: NA
J gene: TRBJ1-5
clone size: NA
V gene: TRBV28

CDR3 DNA: TGTGCCAGCAGTCCTGCGACACAATCTAATGAAAAACTGTTTTTT
CDR3 protein: CASSPATQSNEKLFF
D gene: NA
J gene: TRBJ1-4
clone size: NA
V gene: TRBV28

CDR3 DNA: TGTGCCAGCAGCCAAAGGGAGGGTGAGCAGTTCTTC
CDR3 protein: CASSQREGEQFF
D gene: TRBD2
J gene: TRBJ2-1
clone size: NA
V gene: TRBV3-1/TRBV3-2

CDR3 DNA: TGCGCCAGCAGCACCGGCCCTAGCGGGGCCTACGAGCAGTACTTC
CDR3 protein: CASSTGPSGAYEQYF
D gene: TRBD2
J gene: TRBJ2-7
clone size: NA
V gene: TRBV5-1

CDR3 DNA: TGTGCCAGCAGTGACTCAAGCGGGAGCGGCACAGATACGCAGTATTTT
CDR3 protein: CASSDSSGSGTDTQYF
D gene: TRBD2
J gene: TRBJ2-3
clone size: NA
V gene: TRBV6-4

CDR3 DNA: TGTGCCAGCAGCCAAGTTGCGGGAGTTGGCGATGAGCAGTTCTTC
CDR3 protein: CASSQVAGVGDEQFF
D gene: TRBD2
J gene: TRBJ2-1
clone size: NA
V gene: TRBV3-1/TRBV3-2

CDR3 DNA: TGTGCCAGCAGCTTCCGACAGGGGCCCCCCACAGATACGCAGTATTTT
CDR3 protein: CASSFRQGPPTDTQYF
D gene: TRBD1
J gene: TRBJ2-3
clone size: NA
V gene: TRBV7-9

CDR3 DNA: TGTGCCAGCACTAGCTCCTTCCAAGAGACCCAGTACTTC
CDR3 protein: CASTSSFQETQYF
D gene: NA
J gene: TRBJ2-5
clone size: NA
V gene: TRBV6-5

CDR3 DNA: TGCAGTGCCCCGCGGCCTGAAGCTTTCTTT
CDR3 protein: CSAPRPEAFF
D gene: NA
J gene: TRBJ1-1
clone size: few
V gene: TRBV20-1

CDR3 DNA: TGTGCCAGCAGACCGGGGGTAGCGGCAGATACGCAGTATTTT
CDR3 protein: CASRPGVAADTQYF
D gene: NA
J gene: TRBJ2-3
clone size: NA
V gene: TRBV6-5

CDR3 DNA: TGTGCCAGTAGGCCCAGGGACAGGGGGTCCAACGAGCAGTACTTC
CDR3 protein: CASRPRDRGSNEQYF
D gene: TRBD1
J gene: TRBJ2-7
clone size: NA
V gene: TRBV19

CDR3 DNA: TGTGCCTGGAGTGTCGGGGGAACTAATGAAAAACTGTTTTTT
CDR3 protein: CAWSVGGTNEKLFF
D gene: NA
J gene: TRBJ1-4
clone size: NA
V gene: TRBV30

CDR3 DNA: TGTGCAAGTCGCTTAGCGCAGGGGGACAAGCAGTACTTC
CDR3 protein: CASRLAQGDKQYF
D gene: NA
J gene: TRBJ2-7
clone size: NA
V gene: TRBV12-2

CDR3 DNA: TGTGCCAGCAGCAAACGACAGGGCTCTGGAAACACCATATATTTT
CDR3 protein: CASSKRQGSGNTIYF
D gene: TRBD1
J gene: TRBJ1-3
clone size: few
V gene: TRBV9

CDR3 DNA: TGTGCCAGCAGTTACCCGACAGGGGGCAACACCGGGGAGCTGTTTTTT
CDR3 protein: CASSYPTGGNTGELFF
D gene: TRBD1
J gene: TRBJ2-2
clone size: NA
V gene: TRBV6-6

CDR3 DNA: TGTGCCAGTAGTATTTGGGGGACTAGAGGCACCGGGGAGCTGTTTTTT
CDR3 protein: CASSIWGTRGTGELFF
D gene: TRBD2
J gene: TRBJ2-2
clone size: few
V gene: TRBV19